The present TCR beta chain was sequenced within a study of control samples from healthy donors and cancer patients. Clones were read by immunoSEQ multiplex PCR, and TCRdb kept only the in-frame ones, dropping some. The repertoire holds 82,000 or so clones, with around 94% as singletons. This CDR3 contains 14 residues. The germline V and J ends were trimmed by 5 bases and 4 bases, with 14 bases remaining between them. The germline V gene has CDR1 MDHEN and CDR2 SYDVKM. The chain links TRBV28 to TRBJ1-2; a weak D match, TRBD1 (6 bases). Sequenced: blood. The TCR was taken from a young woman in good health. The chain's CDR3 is CASSTPGASYGYTF. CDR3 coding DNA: TGTGCCAGCAGTACCCCGGGGGCCTCCTATGGCTACACCTTC.